One and the same sample provided the 12 T cell receptor beta chains below, sequenced in a study of graft-versus-host responses after intestinal transplantation. Their recognized antigens are unknown. Method: immunoSEQ multiplex PCR; TCRdb's copy keeps in-frame clones and lacks some. The sample carries around 110,000 clones, roughly 90% recorded once. Material: unstimulated CD4+ T cells sorted from spleen or lymph node cells, obtained before transplant. These receptors came from a human donor who was the organ donor for an intestinal transplant.

The chain has TRBV11-2 and TRBJ2-1; 11 bases match TRBD2. V shed 5 bases, J shed 3 bases, and the junction held 9 bases outside the gene matches. The CDR3 is made up of 17 amino acids. Germline V CDR1 and CDR2: SGHAT, FQNNGV. The CDR3 region is CASSAGPGLAGYNEQFF. CDR3 in DNA: TGTGCCAGCAGCGCCGGCCCAGGACTAGCGGGCTACAATGAGCAGTTCTTC. Full variable domain (missing parts from reference TRBV11-2 and TRBJ2-1): EAGVAQSPRYKIIEKRQSVAFWCNPISGHATLYWYQQILGQGPKLLIQFQNNGVVDDSQLPKDRFSAERLKGVDSTLKIQPAKLEDSAVYLCASSAGPGLAGYNEQFFGPGTRLTVL.

The chain joins TRBV2 to TRBJ2-5; TRBD1 might be the D (7 bases). V was cut by 5 bases and J by 5 bases, with 21 bases left in between. Per germline, CDR1 SNHLY and CDR2 FYNNEI. The CDR3 sequence is 16 residues long. CDR3 sequence: CASSFQPGGRGETQYF. The CDR3 nucleotides read TGTGCCAGCAGTTTCCAACCAGGGGGGCGAGGGGAGACCCAGTACTTC.

The rearrangement joins TRBV2 to TRBJ1-5; D might be TRBD1 (6 bases). The germline V and J ends were trimmed by 11 bases and 6 bases, with 20 bases remaining between them. Germline V gives CDR1 SNHLY, CDR2 FYNNEI. This CDR3 is built from 14 residues. The CDR3 DNA follows: TGTGCCCGAGCAGTAGCAGGGGCGGGTCAGCCCCAGCATTTT. It codes for CARAVAGAGQPQHF. The full variable domain, its missing parts supplied by reference TRBV2 and TRBJ1-5, is EPEVTQTPSHQVTQMGQEVILRCVPISNHLYFYWYRQILGQKVEFLVSFYNNEISEKSEIFDDQFSVERPDGSNFTLKIRSTKLEDSAMYFCARAVAGAGQPQHFGDGTRLSIL.

This clone was seen just once. V and J are TRBV12-5 and TRBJ2-1, with TRBD2 identical over 11 bases. Germline V lookup: CDR1 LGHNT, CDR2 FRNRAP. The CDR3 totals 16 residues. J gave up 1 base and V 1 base, and 0 bases lay outside the gene matches. The CDR3 sequence is CASGLGLAGSYNEQFF. CDR3 coding DNA: TGTGCTAGTGGTTTGGGACTAGCGGGATCCTACAATGAGCAGTTCTTC.

V gene TRBV29-1 combines with J gene TRBJ2-1, with D possibly being TRBD1 or TRBD2 (6 bases each). Trimming cost V 7 bases and J 7 bases, with 20 bases left between them. Germline values: CDR1 SQVTM, CDR2 ANQGSEA. CDR3 length equals 14 residues. The CDR3 protein is CSAEWGALRNEQFF. The CDR3 DNA reads TGCAGCGCCGAGTGGGGGGCTTTAAGAAATGAGCAGTTCTTC.

The chain combines TRBV7-2 with TRBJ2-1; TRBD2 agrees at 8 bases. This CDR3 comprises 15 residues. Germline V gene sequence: CDR1 SGHTA, CDR2 FQGNSA. Germline trimming cut 5 bases from V and 4 bases from J; bases unmatched to any gene: 7. Here the CDR3 DNA reads TGTGCCAGCAGCGAAGGGACTAGTCCATACAATGAGCAGTTCTTC. Translated, it gives CASSEGTSPYNEQFF. The variable domain in full, with the rest retrieved from reference TRBV7-2 and TRBJ2-1, is GAGVSQSPSNKVTEKGKDVELRCDPISGHTALYWYRQSLGQGLEFLIYFQGNSAPDKSGLPSDRFSAERTGGSVSTLTIQRTQQEDSAVYLCASSEGTSPYNEQFFGPGTRLTVL.

This clone appeared a few times. The J gene is TRBJ1-2, the V gene TRBV6-5, with D possibly matching TRBD1 (6 bases). Trimming took 10 bases from V and 0 from J, leaving 18 bases between them. Per the germline V gene, CDR1 is MNHEY and CDR2 is SVGAGI. This CDR3 spans 15 amino acids. The CDR3 loop reads CATSGTGLANYGYTF. CDR3 DNA sequence: TGTGCCACCTCCGGAACAGGGTTAGCTAACTATGGCTACACCTTC.

A few counts support this clone. This chain links TRBV7-9 with TRBJ1-2, with 10 bases matching TRBD1. This CDR3 contains 14 residues. The germline V gene encodes CDR1 SEHNR and CDR2 FQNEAQ (reference sequence). The V and J ends lost 1 base and 8 bases, in that order; junction bases with no gene match: 4. The CDR3 is CASSLGQGAGGYTF. In DNA form, the CDR3 reads TGTGCCAGCAGCTTAGGACAGGGGGCTGGGGGCTACACCTTC. Together with reference TRBV7-9 and TRBJ1-2, the CDR3 gives the full variable domain: DTGVSQNPRHKITKRGQNVTFRCDPISEHNRLYWYRQTLGQGPEFLTYFQNEAQLEKSRLLSDRFSAERPKGSFSTLEIQRTEQGDSAMYLCASSLGQGAGGYTFGSGTRLTVV.

The chain is built from TRBV2 and TRBJ2-7; D might be TRBD2 (6 bases). The CDR3 is made up of 15 amino acids. V was clipped by 3 bases and J by 0 bases, with 12 bases between them. Germline lookup yields CDR1 SNHLY and CDR2 FYNNEI. The CDR3 reads CASSEGLSISYEQYF. The CDR3, as DNA: TGTGCCAGCAGTGAGGGACTTTCAATCTCCTACGAGCAGTACTTC.

V usage is TRBV11-2 and J usage is TRBJ1-1, with 8 bases that match TRBD1. The germline V gene encodes CDR1 SGHAT and CDR2 FQNNGV. J gave up 8 bases and V 4 bases, and 12 bases lay outside the gene matches. The CDR3 extends over 15 amino acids. The CDR3: CASSWGDRGASEAFF. CDR3 DNA sequence: TGTGCCAGCAGCTGGGGAGACAGGGGAGCATCCGAAGCTTTCTTT. The complete variable domain, with remaining parts taken from reference TRBV11-2 and TRBJ1-1, reads EAGVAQSPRYKIIEKRQSVAFWCNPISGHATLYWYQQILGQGPKLLIQFQNNGVVDDSQLPKDRFSAERLKGVDSTLKIQPAKLEDSAVYLCASSWGDRGASEAFFGQGTRLTVV.

This clone was seen just once. The chain joins TRBV30 to TRBJ1-1, with a tentative D call TRBD1 (5 bases). The CDR3 is 13 residues long. Germline CDR1 GTSNPN, CDR2 SVGIG (reference sequence). V was pared by 2 bases and J by 5 bases, with 12 bases between. The CDR3 protein is CAWSRTGGTEAFF. In DNA form, the CDR3 reads TGTGCCTGGAGTCGAACGGGGGGAACTGAAGCTTTCTTT. Drawing the rest from reference TRBV30 and TRBJ1-1, the complete variable domain is SQTIHQWPATLVQPVGSPLSLECTVEGTSNPNLYWYRQAAGRGLQLLFYSVGIGQISSEVPQNLSASRPQDRQFILSSKKLLLSDSGFYLCAWSRTGGTEAFFGQGTRLTVV.

This rearrangement joins TRBV18 to TRBJ2-5; D remains ambiguous. The CDR3 runs to 13 residues. Germline assignment: CDR1 KGHSH and CDR2 LQKENI. The V end lost 3 bases, the J end lost 2 bases, and 7 bases lay between the germline ends. The CDR3 loop reads CASSPIRQETQYF. CDR3 nucleotide sequence: TGTGCCAGCTCACCTATTCGACAAGAGACCCAGTACTTC.